A selection of T cell receptor beta chains follows, all from one sample in a study of blood T cell repertoires in COVID-19. Sequencing was performed with immunoSEQ multiplex PCR; in TCRdb, only in-frame clones are kept and a portion is missing. The profile shows 100,000 or so clones, around 88% of them singletons. Sequencing was done on a sample of peripheral blood. The receptors were sampled from a man aged 60 to 75 with acute or convalescent COVID-19. CDR3s include the opening cysteine and the closing phenylalanine or tryptophan. D genes are given only for firm matches. The size entry is marked missing in some rows and otherwise reads once, few, many or a size class.

size | D | J | V | CDR3 | DNA
- | - | TRBJ1-1 | TRBV6-4 | CASRRQATDTEAFF | TGTGCCAGCAGGAGACAGGCCACGGACACTGAAGCTTTCTTT
few | - | TRBJ2-7 | TRBV7-3 | CASSTTGTYEQYF | TGTGCCAGCAGCACGACGGGAACCTACGAGCAGTACTTC
- | TRBD1 | TRBJ1-1 | TRBV27 | CASAGQRNTEAFF | TGTGCCAGCGCGGGACAGAGGAACACTGAAGCTTTCTTT
- | TRBD1 | TRBJ1-2 | TRBV29-1 | CSVHRGRGHGYTF | TGCAGCGTCCACCGGGGCAGGGGGCATGGCTACACCTTC
- | TRBD1 | TRBJ1-5 | TRBV6-6 | CASSYLDRGSNQPQHF | TGTGCCAGCAGTTATTTGGACAGGGGAAGCAATCAGCCCCAGCATTTT
- | TRBD2 | TRBJ2-5 | TRBV5-1 | CASRDLAGGPQETQYF | TGCGCCAGCAGAGATCTAGCGGGAGGGCCGCAAGAGACCCAGTACTTC
- | - | TRBJ2-7 | TRBV2 | CASSPEQFQEGEQYF | TGTGCCAGCAGTCCTGAACAGTTCCAAGAAGGCGAGCAGTACTTC
- | TRBD1 | TRBJ2-7 | TRBV5-1 | CASSRDRATYEQYF | TGCGCCAGCAGCCGGGACAGGGCAACCTACGAGCAGTACTTC
- | TRBD1 | TRBJ1-2 | TRBV6-1 | CASSDPTGGNVVRYGYTF | TGTGCCAGCAGTGATCCTACAGGGGGCAACGTAGTTAGGTATGGCTACACCTTC
few | TRBD1 | TRBJ1-2 | TRBV19 | CASSSTGSHGYTF | TGTGCCAGTAGCTCGACAGGGAGCCATGGCTACACCTTC
once | - | TRBJ1-5 | TRBV5-6 | CASSKGGATQPQHF | TGTGCCAGCAGTAAGGGGGGGGCAACGCAGCCCCAGCATTTT
- | TRBD1 | TRBJ1-2 | TRBV5-8 | CASSYGQGRERGYTF | TGTGCCAGCAGCTATGGACAGGGGCGGGAGCGAGGCTACACCTTC
few | - | TRBJ1-1 | TRBV10-3 | CAISDNLDEVFF | TGTGCCATCAGTGACAACCTAGATGAGGTTTTCTTT
- | TRBD1 | TRBJ1-2 | TRBV19 | CASSRQGAGYTF | TGTGCCAGTAGTAGACAGGGGGCTGGCTACACCTTC
- | TRBD1 | TRBJ1-1 | TRBV11-2 | CASSNPTGGKTEAFF | TGTGCCAGCAGCAATCCGACAGGGGGAAAAACTGAAGCTTTCTTT
- | TRBD2 | TRBJ2-7 | TRBV7-6 | CASSLAGLADYEQYF | TGTGCCAGCAGCTTAGCGGGACTAGCGGACTACGAGCAGTACTTC
- | - | TRBJ1-2 | TRBV30 | CAWDRDYYGYTF | TGTGCCTGGGACCGGGACTACTATGGCTACACCTTC
- | - | TRBJ1-4 | TRBV10-3 | CAISEPGHATNEKLFF | TGTGCCATCAGTGAGCCCGGACATGCAACTAATGAAAAACTGTTTTTT
- | - | TRBJ2-3 | TRBV11-2 | CASSLGGAGATDTQYF | TGTGCCAGCAGCTTAGGAGGGGCGGGGGCAACAGATACGCAGTATTTT
- | TRBD1 | TRBJ1-5 | TRBV6-5 | CASRQPGTGNQPQHF | TGTGCCAGCAGACAACCCGGGACAGGCAATCAGCCCCAGCATTTT
- | - | TRBJ1-5 | TRBV6-5 | CASRQHSNQPQHF | TGTGCCAGCAGACAGCATAGCAATCAGCCCCAGCATTTT
- | - | TRBJ1-2 | TRBV19 | CASSDRQNGYTF | TGTGCCAGTAGTGACCGACAGAATGGCTACACCTTC
- | TRBD2 | TRBJ2-5 | TRBV5-6 | CASSQGLGETQYF | TGTGCCAGCAGCCAGGGACTAGGAGAGACCCAGTACTTC
few | - | TRBJ1-1 | TRBV18 | CASSPPSAAATQAFF | TGTGCCAGCTCACCACCGTCGGCCGCGGCTACTCAAGCTTTCTTT
- | - | TRBJ2-2 | TRBV10-1 | CASSQPGTGELFF | TGCGCCAGCAGCCAACCGGGGACCGGGGAGCTGTTTTTT
- | - | TRBJ2-7 | TRBV20-1 | CSAAAPSEQYF | TGCAGTGCTGCCGCCCCGAGCGAGCAGTACTTC
- | - | TRBJ1-1 | TRBV29-1 | CSVNLQGMNTEAFF | TGCAGCGTTAATCTACAGGGAATGAACACTGAAGCTTTCTTT
- | TRBD2 | TRBJ2-5 | TRBV5-1 | CASSRTSGLQETQYF | TGCGCCAGCAGTAGGACTAGCGGTCTCCAAGAGACCCAGTACTTC
- | TRBD1 | TRBJ1-2 | TRBV5-6 | CASSFRDRNYGYTF | TGTGCCAGCAGCTTTCGGGACAGAAACTATGGCTACACCTTC
- | - | TRBJ2-7 | TRBV5-1 | CASSFGQRTKATGLREQYF | TGCGCCAGCAGCTTCGGACAACGGACGAAAGCGACGGGTCTACGAGAGCAGTACTTC
once | - | TRBJ1-1 | TRBV11-2 | CASSLGGQFGVTEAFF | TGTGCCAGCAGCTTAGGAGGTCAATTCGGGGTCACTGAAGCTTTCTTT
- | TRBD2 | TRBJ2-7 | TRBV5-6 | CASSLAGLAGVYEQYF | TGTGCCAGCAGCTTGGCCGGTCTAGCGGGAGTCTACGAGCAGTACTTC